This T cell receptor (beta chain) is from a study of T cell responses to AZD1222 COVID-19 vaccine. Study overall: Second-dose intervals of approximately 4 or approximately 12 weeks were pooled.

The germline V and J ends were trimmed by 10 bases and 7 bases, with 22 bases remaining between them. Germline CDR1 reads KGHDR; CDR2 reads SFDVKD. The CDR3 runs to 15 residues. Using immunoSEQ multiplex PCR, the repertoire was profiled, and TCRdb retains in-frame clones only, with some absent. The sample lists over 120,000 clones, about 93% occurring once. To note about this clone: Its antigen is undetermined.

Study results and caveats: Across the whole spike, CD4 TCRs peaked at regions 160-218 and 743-854. Donors in the cohort were predominantly white British and more often female, and clonal diversity was possibly underestimated. Spike-specific TCR breadth and depth went up after people got two AZD1222 doses.

The gene calls are TRBV24-1 and TRBJ2-1, with D possibly matching TRBD2 (6 bases). Source: peripheral blood, taken on day 0 of AZD1222 vaccination. The clonotype originates from an adult in good health. The CDR3 region has the DNA TGTGCCACGGGAATAGGAAAGGGAGGTAGTAATGAGCAGTTCTTC. Protein: CATGIGKGGSNEQFF.